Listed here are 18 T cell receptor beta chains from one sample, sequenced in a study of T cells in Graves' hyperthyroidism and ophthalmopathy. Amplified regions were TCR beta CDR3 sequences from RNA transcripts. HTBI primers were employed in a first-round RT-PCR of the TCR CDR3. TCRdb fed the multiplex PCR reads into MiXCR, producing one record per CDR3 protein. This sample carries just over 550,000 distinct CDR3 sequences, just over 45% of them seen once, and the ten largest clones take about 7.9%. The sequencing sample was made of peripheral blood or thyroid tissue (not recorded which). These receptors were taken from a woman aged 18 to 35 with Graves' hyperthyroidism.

In nucleotides, the CDR3 is TGTGCCAGCAGCCCCTCTGGACTGATTCAGCCCCAGCATTTT. As protein: CASSPSGLIQPQHF. V gene TRBV2 combines with J gene TRBJ1-5; D remains ambiguous. In germline, CDR1 is SNHLY, CDR2 FYNNEI. V gave up 6 bases and J gave up 6 bases, with 15 bases separating them. The CDR3 contains 14 residues. The full variable domain, with the rest looked up from reference TRBV2 and TRBJ1-5, is EPEVTQTPSHQVTQMGQEVILRCVPISNHLYFYWYRQILGQKVEFLVSFYNNEISEKSEIFDDQFSVERPDGSNFTLKIRSTKLEDSAMYFCASSPSGLIQPQHFGDGTRLSIL.

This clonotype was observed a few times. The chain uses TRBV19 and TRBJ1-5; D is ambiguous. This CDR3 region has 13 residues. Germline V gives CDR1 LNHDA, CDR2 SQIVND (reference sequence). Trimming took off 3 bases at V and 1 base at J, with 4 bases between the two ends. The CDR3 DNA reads TGTGCCAGTAGTATGAACAGCAATCAGCCCCAGCATTTT. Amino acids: CASSMNSNQPQHF. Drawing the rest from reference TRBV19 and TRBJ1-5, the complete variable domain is DGGITQSPKYLFRKEGQNVTLSCEQNLNHDAMYWYRQDPGQGLRLIYYSQIVNDFQKGDIAEGYSVSREKKESFPLTVTSAQKNPTAFYLCASSMNSNQPQHFGDGTRLSIL.

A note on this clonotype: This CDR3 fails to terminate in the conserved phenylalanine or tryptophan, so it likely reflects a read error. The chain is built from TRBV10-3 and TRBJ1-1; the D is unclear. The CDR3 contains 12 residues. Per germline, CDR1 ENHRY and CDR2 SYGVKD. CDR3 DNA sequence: TGTGCAACCGGCAGCTCCTACACTGAAGCTTTCCTT. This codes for CATGSSYTEAFL.

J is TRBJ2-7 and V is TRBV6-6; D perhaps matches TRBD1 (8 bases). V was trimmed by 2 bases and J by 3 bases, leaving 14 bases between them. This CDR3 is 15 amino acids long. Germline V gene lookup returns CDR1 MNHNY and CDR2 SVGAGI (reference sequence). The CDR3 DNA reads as TGTGCCAGCAGTTACGCAGGGGGCGGGAGCTACGAGCAGTACTTC. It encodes CASSYAGGGSYEQYF.

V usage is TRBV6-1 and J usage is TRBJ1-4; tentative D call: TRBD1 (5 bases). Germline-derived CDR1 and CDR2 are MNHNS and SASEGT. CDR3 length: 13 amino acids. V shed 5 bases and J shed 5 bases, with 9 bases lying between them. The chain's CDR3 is CASSWTQNEKLFF. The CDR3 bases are TGTGCCAGCAGTTGGACACAGAATGAAAAACTGTTTTTT.

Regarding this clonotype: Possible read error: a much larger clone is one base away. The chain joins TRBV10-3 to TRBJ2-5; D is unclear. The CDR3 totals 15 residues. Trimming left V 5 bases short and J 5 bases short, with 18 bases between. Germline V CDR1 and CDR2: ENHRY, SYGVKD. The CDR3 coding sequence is TGTGCCATCAGTTCCTTGACCTGGACGCGCGAGACCCAGTACTTC. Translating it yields CAISSLTWTRETQYF.

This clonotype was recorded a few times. CDR3: CASRSGRNKETQYF. The CDR3, as DNA: TGTGCCAGCAGGTCGGGACGGAATAAAGAGACCCAGTACTTC. The chain carries TRBV5-4 and TRBJ2-5, with D perhaps given as TRBD1 or TRBD2 (5 bases each). The ends were cut back, 5 bases at V and 3 bases at J, with 14 bases in the middle. CDR3 size: 14 residues. CDR1 and CDR2 from the germline V gene are SGHNT and YYREEE (reference sequence).

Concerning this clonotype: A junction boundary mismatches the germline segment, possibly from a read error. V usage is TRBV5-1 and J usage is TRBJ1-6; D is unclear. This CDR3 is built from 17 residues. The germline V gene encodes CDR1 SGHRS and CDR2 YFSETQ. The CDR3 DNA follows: TGTGCCAGCAGCCAAAGCCCTCTCGCAGTTTATAATTCACCCCTCCACTTT. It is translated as CASSQSPLAVYNSPLHF.

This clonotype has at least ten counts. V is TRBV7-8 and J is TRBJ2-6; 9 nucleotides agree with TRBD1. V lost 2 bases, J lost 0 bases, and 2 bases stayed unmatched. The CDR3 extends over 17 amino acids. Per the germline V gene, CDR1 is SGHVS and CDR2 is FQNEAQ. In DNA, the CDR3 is TGTGCCAGCAGCTTACTGGGACAGGGCTCTGGGGCCAACGTCCTGACTTTC. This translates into CASSLLGQGSGANVLTF.

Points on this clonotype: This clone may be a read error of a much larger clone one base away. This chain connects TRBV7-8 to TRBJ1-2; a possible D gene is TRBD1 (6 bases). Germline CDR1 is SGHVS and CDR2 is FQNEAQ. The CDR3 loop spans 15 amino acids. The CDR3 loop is CAGSFRTVSYYGYTF. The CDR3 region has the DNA TGTGCCGGCAGCTTCAGGACAGTCTCTTACTATGGCTACACCTTC.

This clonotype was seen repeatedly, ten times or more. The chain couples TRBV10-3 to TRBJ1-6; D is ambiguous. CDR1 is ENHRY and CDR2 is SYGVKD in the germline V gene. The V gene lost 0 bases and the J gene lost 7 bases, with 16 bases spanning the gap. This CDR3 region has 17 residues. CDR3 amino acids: CAISESAEWQVNSPLHF. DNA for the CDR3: TGTGCCATCAGTGAGTCGGCAGAGTGGCAGGTGAATTCACCCCTCCACTTT.

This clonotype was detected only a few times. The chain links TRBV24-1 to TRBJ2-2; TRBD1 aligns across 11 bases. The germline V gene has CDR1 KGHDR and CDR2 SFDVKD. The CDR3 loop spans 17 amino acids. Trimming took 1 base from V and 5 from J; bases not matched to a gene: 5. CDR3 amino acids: CATSDFLDRGLTGELFF. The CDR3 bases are TGTGCCACCAGTGATTTTCTGGACAGGGGGCTAACCGGGGAGCTGTTTTTT.

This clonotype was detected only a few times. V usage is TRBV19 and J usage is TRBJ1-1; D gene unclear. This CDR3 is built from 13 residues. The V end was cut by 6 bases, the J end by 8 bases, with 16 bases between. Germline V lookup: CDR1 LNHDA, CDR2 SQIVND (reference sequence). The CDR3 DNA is TGTGCCAGTAGGGGGAACCCGGCCCCCGAAGCTTTCTTT. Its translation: CASRGNPAPEAFF.

CDR3 nucleotide sequence: TGTGCCATCAGTCCACAACGTGGCCAAGAGACCCAGTACTTC. It translates to CAISPQRGQETQYF. V and J are TRBV10-3 and TRBJ2-5; D call uncertain. CDR1 ENHRY and CDR2 SYGVKD come from the germline V gene. There are 14 residues in the CDR3. Trimming removed 5 bases from V and 1 base from J, with 11 bases in between.

The CDR3 region has the DNA TGTGCCAGCAGCCGCCAGCGGGGGGGCACTGAAGCTTTCTTT. Amino acids: CASSRQRGGTEAFF. The chain carries TRBV7-8 and TRBJ1-1; D possibly corresponds to TRBD1 (5 bases). V shed 5 bases and J shed 4 bases, with 14 bases lying between them. Germline V gene sequence: CDR1 SGHVS, CDR2 FQNEAQ. The CDR3 consists of 14 residues.

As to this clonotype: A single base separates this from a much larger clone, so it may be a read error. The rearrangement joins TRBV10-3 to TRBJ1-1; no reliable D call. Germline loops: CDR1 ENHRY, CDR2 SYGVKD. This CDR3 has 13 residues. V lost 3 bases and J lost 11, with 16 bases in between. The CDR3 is CAISDRWTQDAFF. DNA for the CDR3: TGTGCCATCAGTGACAGGTGGACCCAGGATGCTTTCTTT.

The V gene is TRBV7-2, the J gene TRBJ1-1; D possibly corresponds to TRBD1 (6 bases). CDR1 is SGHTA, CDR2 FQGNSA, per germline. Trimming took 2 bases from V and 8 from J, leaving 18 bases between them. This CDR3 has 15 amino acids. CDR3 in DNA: TGTGCCAGCAGCTTACTAACAGGGAGCGGGCCCGAAGCTTTCTTT. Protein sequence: CASSLLTGSGPEAFF.

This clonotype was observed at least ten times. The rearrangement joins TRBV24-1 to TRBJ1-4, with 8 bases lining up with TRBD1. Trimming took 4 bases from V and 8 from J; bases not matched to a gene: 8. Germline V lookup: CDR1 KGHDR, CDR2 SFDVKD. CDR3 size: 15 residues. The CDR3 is CATSDPSGTGEKLFF. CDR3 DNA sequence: TGTGCCACCAGTGACCCCTCCGGGACAGGCGAAAAACTGTTTTTT.